This TCR beta chain originates from a study of cytomegalovirus exposure and HLA in healthy donors. As for this clone: Antigen unknown.

Whole-study results and caveats: Cytomegalovirus-associated TCR beta chains were listed, numbering under 200. Researchers reported in a later analysis that a missense DCLRE1C variant was tied to TCR beta V- and J-gene trimming. It was reported that the classifier diagnosed cytomegalovirus status with high specificity and sensitivity in both the original and validation cohorts.

Donors sampled were nominally healthy, though unrecorded immune exposures were likely. In the PCR, 60 Vbeta and 13 Jbeta primers were used. Some clones are missing from TCRdb's copy, which holds only in-frame ones; the method was immunoSEQ multiplex PCR. The sample yields roughly 160,000 clones, 60% to 80% seen once. The TCR sequence derives from a man aged 30-40 years in good health and CMV-seropositive. What was sequenced was PBMCs.

The CDR3: CASGRLAGVNYEQYF. The DNA for the CDR3 is TGTGCTAGTGGACGGCTAGCGGGGGTTAACTACGAGCAGTACTTC. This chain connects TRBV12-5 to TRBJ2-7; TRBD2 agrees at 10 bases. The germline V gene has CDR1 LGHNT and CDR2 FRNRAP. With V trimmed by 6 bases and J by 3 bases, 8 bases remained unmatched. The CDR3 has 15 residues.